The 28 T cell receptor beta chains reported below all come from one sample, sequenced in a study of identical twins. TCRdb re-analysed the 5' RACE reads in MiXCR, keeping a single row per CDR3 protein. This table holds 430,000 or so distinct CDR3 sequences, 20% to 25% found once. These data also featured in a second study, about T cells expressing NK-cell markers.

The sample was CD4+ T cells sorted from blood. All receptors derive from a woman younger than 30 in good health.

This chain uses TRBV15 with TRBJ2-1; D is ambiguous. The CDR3 covers 12 residues. Trimming stripped 1 base from V and 7 bases from J, with 5 bases between. The germline gives CDR1 LNHNV, CDR2 YYDKDF (reference sequence). CDR3 sequence reads: CATSRVRNEQFF. The DNA for the CDR3 is TGTGCCACCAGCAGAGTGAGGAATGAGCAGTTCTTC.

This clonotype was counted only a few times. Relative to the germline gene, one junction end is altered; a read error may explain this. The rearrangement joins TRBV20-1 to TRBJ2-5, with 10 bases identical to TRBD1. Germline CDR1 is DFQATT and CDR2 is SNEGSKA (reference sequence). The length of the CDR3 is 13 residues. CDR3 residues: CSARGTGVETQYF. CDR3 nucleotide sequence: TGCAGTGCGAGAGGGACAGGGGTGGAGACCCAGTACTTC.

This clonotype came up a few times. The chain has TRBV29-1 and TRBJ2-1; TRBD1 or TRBD2 may be the D gene (6 bases each). Per the germline V gene, CDR1 is SQVTM and CDR2 is ANQGSEA. CDR3 size: 12 residues. The CDR3 protein is CTLGGLVNEQFF. In DNA form, the CDR3 reads TGCACCCTTGGGGGGCTAGTCAATGAGCAGTTCTTC.

This clonotype was counted a few times. V gene TRBV3-1 combines with J gene TRBJ2-7, with D possibly TRBD2 on 5 matching bases. The V gene lost 1 base and the J gene lost 4 bases, with 11 bases spanning the gap. Germline CDR1 is LGHDT and CDR2 is YNNKEL (reference sequence). The CDR3 extends over 14 amino acids. CDR3 DNA sequence: TGTGCCAGCAGCCAAGTGGGAGTGTTATACGAGCAGTACTTC. Its protein product is CASSQVGVLYEQYF.

The V gene is TRBV7-9, the J gene TRBJ1-5; D call uncertain. The CDR3 loop spans 12 amino acids. V lost 1 base and J 5 bases, leaving 3 bases between the germline ends. CDR1 is SEHNR and CDR2 is FQNEAQ in the germline V gene (reference sequence). The CDR3: CASSLDDQPQHF. CDR3 nucleotide sequence: TGTGCCAGCAGCTTAGACGATCAGCCCCAGCATTTT.

This chain connects TRBV3-1 to TRBJ2-3; D remains ambiguous. Trimming took 1 base from V and 2 from J, leaving 10 bases between them. Germline V gene sequence: CDR1 LGHDT, CDR2 YNNKEL (reference sequence). The CDR3 length is 15 residues. The CDR3 loop is CASSQAGKHTDTQYF. The DNA of the CDR3 is TGTGCCAGCAGCCAAGCGGGCAAACACACAGATACGCAGTATTTT.

The chain recombines TRBV4-3 with TRBJ2-2; a possible D gene is TRBD2 (6 bases). The germline V and J ends were trimmed by 0 bases and 7 bases, with 12 bases remaining between them. Germline CDR1 is LGHNA and CDR2 is YSLEER. The CDR3 loop spans 15 amino acids. DNA for the CDR3: TGCGCCAGCAGCCAAGAGGCGGGAATTGGCGGGGAGCTGTTTTTT. As protein: CASSQEAGIGGELFF.

This clonotype was counted a few times. V gene TRBV14 combines with J gene TRBJ2-6; D gene uncertain. From germline, CDR1 is SGHDN and CDR2 FVKESK. The CDR3 loop spans 16 amino acids. V was shortened by 1 base and J by 2 bases, with 9 bases between the two germline ends. The CDR3 here is CASSQARHPGANVLTF. DNA of the CDR3: TGTGCCAGCAGCCAAGCGAGACACCCTGGGGCCAACGTCCTGACTTTC.

The table lists this clonotype with a few counts. The chain joins TRBV20-1 to TRBJ2-1; 9 nucleotides line up with TRBD2. CDR1 is DFQATT, CDR2 SNEGSKA, per germline (reference sequence). The ends lost 3 bases at V and 1 base at J; junction bases unmatched: 1. The CDR3 covers 14 residues. The CDR3 loop reads CSASSGRSYNEQFF. The CDR3 DNA sequence: TGCAGTGCTAGCAGCGGGAGGTCCTACAATGAGCAGTTCTTC.

This chain connects TRBV5-5 to TRBJ2-7, with D hard to call. V lost 4 bases, J lost 4 bases, and 15 bases lay in between. The germline gives CDR1 SGHKS, CDR2 YYEKEE (reference sequence). The CDR3 extends over 14 amino acids. DNA of the CDR3: TGTGCCAGCAGCCAGTCGACGAACCTATACGAGCAGTACTTC. The encoded protein is CASSQSTNLYEQYF. The full variable domain, with the rest looked up from reference TRBV5-5 and TRBJ2-7, is DAGVTQSPTHLIKTRGQQVTLRCSPISGHKSVSWYQQVLGQGPQFIFQYYEKEERGRGNFPDRFSARQFPNYSSELNVNALLLGDSALYLCASSQSTNLYEQYFGPGTRLTVT.

This clonotype showed up just a few times. This sequence joins TRBV21-1 and TRBJ2-7; the D call TRBD2 from the table was never checked on the DNA. TRBV21-1 is a pseudogene segment. CDR3 length: 14 residues. For the CDR3, the DNA is TGTGCCAGGAATAACAGGGCTCCTCCCTACGAGCAGTACTTC. This gives the protein CARNNRAPPYEQYF.

This clonotype has only a few counts. The chain joins TRBV11-2 to TRBJ1-1; D is uncertain. The germline gives CDR1 SGHAT, CDR2 FQNNGV. CDR3 length: 11 residues. The V gene lost 4 bases and the J gene lost 11 bases, with 11 bases spanning the gap. The CDR3 sequence: CASSSFYVAFF. CDR3 coding DNA: TGTGCCAGCAGCTCTTTCTACGTGGCTTTCTTT. Filled out from reference TRBV11-2 and TRBJ1-1, the complete variable domain reads EAGVAQSPRYKIIEKRQSVAFWCNPISGHATLYWYQQILGQGPKLLIQFQNNGVVDDSQLPKDRFSAERLKGVDSTLKIQPAKLEDSAVYLCASSSFYVAFFGQGTRLTVV.

Only one count was recorded for this clonotype. This chain joins TRBV20-1 and TRBJ2-1, with 8 bases aligning to TRBD2. The CDR3 extends over 14 amino acids. The V and J ends lost 1 base and 8 bases, in that order; junction bases with no gene match: 7. CDR1 DFQATT and CDR2 SNEGSKA come from the germline V gene (reference sequence). CDR3 in amino acids: CSARAGTRSDEQFF. In DNA, the CDR3 is TGCAGTGCTAGAGCCGGGACTAGATCGGATGAGCAGTTCTTC.

The CDR3 nucleotides are TGTGCCAGCAGTTCTCCCGGGACAGGCCCCAATCAGCCCCAGCATTTT. Translation gives CASSSPGTGPNQPQHF. The rearrangement links TRBV12-3 or TRBV12-4 to TRBJ1-5, with 8 bases fitting TRBD1. The CDR3 totals 16 residues. V was pared by 4 bases and J by 3 bases, with 8 bases of the junction left unmatched.

The V call is TRBV9, the J call TRBJ2-3, with D possibly matching TRBD1 (6 bases). Germline loops: CDR1 SGDLS, CDR2 YYNGEE. The CDR3 is 16 residues long. V shed 4 bases and J shed 4 bases, with 19 bases lying between them. The CDR3 loop is CASSPTGFPGADTQYF. DNA for the CDR3: TGTGCCAGCAGCCCCACCGGCTTCCCAGGGGCAGATACGCAGTATTTT. Looking up the rest from reference TRBV9 and TRBJ2-3 gives the full variable domain: DSGVTQTPKHLITATGQRVTLRCSPRSGDLSVYWYQQSLDQGLQFLIQYYNGEERAKGNILERFSAQQFPDLHSELNLSSLELGDSALYFCASSPTGFPGADTQYFGPGTRLTVL.

This clonotype was recorded a few times. The J gene is TRBJ2-5, the V gene TRBV20-1, with D perhaps matching TRBD1 (6 bases). The CDR3 spans 14 residues. Germline loops: CDR1 DFQATT, CDR2 SNEGSKA (reference sequence). V was trimmed by 1 base and J by 1 base, leaving 10 bases between them. The CDR3: CSARAPTGQETQYF. DNA for the CDR3: TGCAGTGCTAGAGCTCCGACAGGCCAAGAGACCCAGTACTTC.

This clonotype showed up many times. CDR3 residues: CSARDKRDITDTQYF. The CDR3 DNA reads TGCAGTGCTAGAGATAAACGGGACATCACAGATACGCAGTATTTT. This rearrangement joins TRBV20-1 to TRBJ2-3; tentatively, D is TRBD1 (6 bases). Deletions cut 0 bases from V and 2 bases from J, with 12 bases between. Per germline, CDR1 DFQATT and CDR2 SNEGSKA (reference sequence). CDR3 size: 15 residues.

There are a few counts of this clonotype. The genes are TRBV7-8 and TRBJ1-1; D unclear. Germline-derived CDR1 and CDR2 are SGHVS and FQNEAQ. Trimming pared 5 bases from V and 5 bases from J, leaving 12 bases between. This CDR3 has 13 residues. The CDR3 region has the DNA TGTGCCAGCAGCCCAAAGAGGGATACTGAAGCTTTCTTT. It encodes CASSPKRDTEAFF.

CDR3 bases: TGTGCCAGCAGCGAAACGCAGGGGTACGAGCAGTACTTC. It yields the protein CASSETQGYEQYF. The J gene is TRBJ2-7, the V gene TRBV7-9; D may be TRBD1 (6 bases). The CDR3 totals 13 residues. Deletions cut 5 bases from V and 4 bases from J, with 12 bases between. CDR1 and CDR2 from the germline V gene are SEHNR and FQNEAQ (reference sequence).

The rearrangement joins TRBV5-1 to TRBJ2-1; 7 bases map to TRBD1. With 2 bases clipped from V and 7 bases from J, the junction kept 9 bases outside the gene matches. The CDR3 is made up of 15 amino acids. Germline assignment: CDR1 SGHRS and CDR2 YFSETQ. The CDR3 loop reads CASSFFGTDKNEQFF. The CDR3 nucleotides are TGCGCCAGCAGCTTCTTTGGGACAGATAAGAATGAGCAGTTCTTC.

This clonotype was observed many times. The J gene is TRBJ1-1, the V gene TRBV12-3 or TRBV12-4; D uncertain. The CDR3 has 14 amino acids. Deletions cut 4 bases from V and 0 bases from J, with 9 bases between. CDR3 residues: CASSWPWMNTEAFF. CDR3 nucleotides: TGTGCCAGCAGTTGGCCGTGGATGAACACTGAAGCTTTCTTT.

The V and J genes are TRBV20-1 and TRBJ2-2; a weak D match, TRBD2 (5 bases). The CDR3 extends over 15 amino acids. V was pared by 5 bases and J by 1 base, with 14 bases between. Looked up from germline, CDR1 is DFQATT and CDR2 is SNEGSKA (reference sequence). CDR3 protein: CSADSGMRNTGELFF. In DNA, the CDR3 is TGCAGTGCTGACTCGGGGATGAGGAACACCGGGGAGCTGTTTTTT.

The chain employs TRBV5-5 and TRBJ2-5, with D maybe TRBD1 (5 bases). V was cut by 9 bases and J by 4 bases, with 16 bases left in between. The CDR3 is 13 residues long. Germline-derived CDR1 and CDR2 are SGHKS and YYEKEE (reference sequence). CDR3 nucleotides: TGTGCCATGAGCTTGGGGCCGAGAGAGACCCAGTACTTC. It codes for CAMSLGPRETQYF.

This clonotype was counted only a few times. The chain combines TRBV2 with TRBJ2-3; tentative D call: TRBD2 (5 bases). The CDR3 is made up of 17 amino acids. The V end lost 8 bases, the J end lost 0 bases, and 21 bases lay between the germline ends. In germline, CDR1 is SNHLY, CDR2 FYNNEI. CDR3 sequence (DNA): TGTGCCAGCCCGAGGTCGGGCGGAGGACTTAGCACAGATACGCAGTATTTT. It yields the protein CASPRSGGGLSTDTQYF.

This clonotype was recorded a few times. The rearrangement joins TRBV20-1 to TRBJ2-7, with D perhaps TRBD1 or TRBD2 (5 bases each). The germline V and J ends were trimmed by 3 bases and 3 bases, with 12 bases remaining between them. The CDR3 runs 13 residues. From germline, CDR1 is DFQATT and CDR2 SNEGSKA (reference sequence). CDR3 bases: TGCAGTGCTAGTTTGTCGGGACGCTACGAGCAGTACTTC. It specifies CSASLSGRYEQYF.

This clonotype was counted many times. This CDR3 reads CASRRLALAGELFF. The CDR3, as DNA: TGTGCCAGCAGAAGGCTAGCTTTGGCCGGGGAGCTGTTTTTT. The chain employs TRBV6-1 and TRBJ2-2; possibly TRBD2 for D (5 bases). Trimming cost V 6 bases and J 6 bases, with 14 bases left between them. Germline CDR1 reads MNHNS; CDR2 reads SASEGT. The CDR3 covers 14 residues.

This clonotype was seen only a few times. The chain links TRBV29-1 to TRBJ1-2; D unresolved. The CDR3 loop spans 11 amino acids. Trimming pared 4 bases from V and 4 bases from J, leaving 7 bases between. From germline, CDR1 is SQVTM and CDR2 ANQGSEA. The CDR3 DNA follows: TGCAGCGTTGGCGAAGGCTATGGCTACACCTTC. Encoded protein: CSVGEGYGYTF. The full variable domain, with the rest looked up from reference TRBV29-1 and TRBJ1-2, is SAVISQKPSRDICQRGTSLTIQCQVDSQVTMMFWYRQQPGQSLTLIATANQGSEATYESGFVIDKFPISRPNLTFSTLTVSNMSPEDSSIYLCSVGEGYGYTFGSGTRLTVV.

The chain links TRBV18 to TRBJ2-1; 9 bases match TRBD2. CDR1 and CDR2 from the germline V gene are KGHSH and LQKENI. The CDR3 sequence is 18 residues long. The V and J ends lost 0 bases and 7 bases, in that order; junction bases with no gene match: 13. The CDR3 bases are TGTGCCAGCTCACCACCGAACCAGTGGCGGGGGGGCGGAAATGAGCAGTTCTTC. Its protein product is CASSPPNQWRGGGNEQFF.